This T cell receptor beta chain appears in the sequencing data of a study of T cell repertoires in cytomegalovirus infection. Overall study context: Both CMV infection and a matching HLA type were indicated by public TCR beta signatures. Overall study results and limits: Adding up the frequency of public TCR beta families identified people who carried CMV plus the relevant HLA. Ex vivo, HLA-C-restricted CMV-specific TCR beta clonotypes prevailed over the rest of the response.

TCRdb re-analysed the reads in MiXCR, keeping a single row per CDR3 protein. The sample lists fewer than 550,000 distinct CDR3 sequences, more than 25% occurring once. This clonotype appeared many times. Its antigen is not known. The ends lost 4 bases at V and 0 bases at J; junction bases unmatched: 11. Germline assignment: CDR1 SGHTA and CDR2 FQGNSA. The CDR3 loop spans 19 amino acids. Sequences were obtained from PBMCs. The chain is built from TRBV7-2 and TRBJ2-1; 11 positions agree with TRBD2. The TCR sequence derives from a human donor in good health (CMV status not recorded). Some clones in this sample may be carry-over from other donors' samples. The CDR3 sequence: CASSSMVLAGGISYNEQFF. The CDR3 DNA is TGTGCCAGCAGCTCCATGGTTCTAGCGGGAGGCATCTCCTACAATGAGCAGTTCTTC.